A single sample is the source of the 19 T cell receptor beta chains below, sequenced in a study of OX40 agonist ivuxolimab in advanced cancers. Here immunoSEQ multiplex PCR was the method, and the copy in TCRdb shows in-frame clones only, minus some. The sample has some 77,000 clones, 80% to 95% seen once. Material: CD4+ or CD8+ T cells sorted from blood, obtained in a trial of the OX40 agonist ivuxolimab. The receptors were gathered from an adult with an advanced solid tumor such as melanoma, head and neck, liver or kidney cancer.

The chain employs TRBV5-8 and TRBJ1-1; D is ambiguous. CDR1 is SGHTS, CDR2 YDEGEE, per germline. V lost 0 bases to trimming and J lost 1 base, with 16 bases between them. CDR3 length equals 17 residues. Written as DNA, the CDR3 is TGTGCCAGCAGCTTGGGGCGGGGTTCCAGACCGAACACTGAAGCTTTCTTT. Translated: CASSLGRGSRPNTEAFF.

This chain links TRBV6-5 with TRBJ2-3; the match to TRBD2 covers 9 bases. After removal of 7 bases from V and 2 bases from J, the junction contained 7 bases not matched to a gene. The CDR3 consists of 15 residues. Per germline, CDR1 MNHEY and CDR2 SVGAGI. CDR3 loop: CASTLTSGNTDTQYF. CDR3 sequence (DNA): TGTGCCAGCACTTTGACTAGCGGAAACACAGATACGCAGTATTTT.

This clone appeared a few times. The V call is TRBV5-1, the J call TRBJ1-1; 8 bases match TRBD1. V was pared by 5 bases and J by 2 bases, with 5 bases of the junction left unmatched. Germline CDR1 and CDR2: SGHRS and YFSETQ. The CDR3 totals 14 residues. DNA of the CDR3: TGCGCCAGCAGGCCTACAGGGGGTAACACTGAAGCTTTCTTT. Amino acids: CASRPTGGNTEAFF.

CDR3 protein: CAISVGGKKETQYF. The CDR3 DNA follows: TGTGCCATCAGTGTAGGAGGGAAAAAAGAGACCCAGTACTTC. V usage is TRBV10-3 and J usage is TRBJ2-5, with D perhaps matching TRBD2 (6 bases). Germline V CDR1 and CDR2: ENHRY, SYGVKD. The ends were cut back, 4 bases at V and 3 bases at J, with 12 bases in the middle. The CDR3 spans 14 residues.

This clone was counted once. DNA for the CDR3: TGTGCCAGCAGCCGCATGGGGACAGGGACCGGGGAGCTGTTTTTT. Translated: CASSRMGTGTGELFF. The chain combines TRBV4-2 with TRBJ2-2; 9 bases match TRBD1. This CDR3 is built from 15 residues. CDR1 LGHNA and CDR2 YNFKEQ come from the germline V gene. Germline trimming cut 4 bases from V and 5 bases from J; bases unmatched to any gene: 5.

The chain uses TRBV27 and TRBJ2-7; D possibly corresponds to TRBD1 (5 bases). This CDR3 has 18 amino acids. Deletions cut 4 bases from V and 2 bases from J, with 24 bases between. Germline V gives CDR1 MNHEY, CDR2 SMNVEV (reference sequence). The CDR3 DNA reads TGTGCCAGCAGTTCGATAGGGGCAGTTGTGCGGCCCCCCTACGAGCAGTACTTC. This translates into CASSSIGAVVRPPYEQYF.

V gene TRBV11-2 combines with J gene TRBJ2-5, with D possibly being TRBD2 (6 bases). The CDR3 consists of 13 residues. The V gene lost 7 bases and the J gene lost 1 base, with 10 bases spanning the gap. Looked up from germline, CDR1 is SGHAT and CDR2 is FQNNGV. CDR3 in amino acids: CASTPGVQETQYF. For the CDR3, the DNA is TGTGCCAGCACTCCGGGGGTCCAAGAGACCCAGTACTTC.

The chain has TRBV7-2 and TRBJ1-2, with no clear D. The CDR3 is 11 residues long. Germline V CDR1 and CDR2: SGHTA, FQGNSA. V gave up 4 bases and J gave up 13 bases, with 13 bases separating them. CDR3: CASSSYMASTF. CDR3 in DNA: TGTGCCAGCAGCTCATACATGGCCAGCACCTTC.

The chain is built from TRBV6-5 and TRBJ1-5; weak D call: TRBD1 (5 bases). The CDR3 extends over 13 amino acids. V was shortened by 9 bases and J by 3 bases, with 12 bases between the two germline ends. Germline lookup yields CDR1 MNHEY and CDR2 SVGAGI. The CDR3 loop reads CASKGLPNQPQHF. The CDR3 DNA follows: TGTGCCAGTAAGGGACTGCCCAATCAGCCCCAGCATTTT.

The CDR3 loop is CASSIGTRTPYSNQPQHF. The CDR3 DNA sequence: TGTGCCAGTAGTATAGGAACCCGGACACCCTATAGCAATCAGCCCCAGCATTTT. This chain joins TRBV19 and TRBJ1-5; possible D gene TRBD1, 5 bases. The germline CDR1 and CDR2 sequences are LNHDA and SQIVND (reference sequence). Trimming removed 1 base from V and 0 bases from J, with 16 bases in between. The CDR3 runs to 18 residues.

This clone was recorded many times. The CDR3 nucleotides are TGTGCCAGCAGCTTAATCGGTGACAATGAGCAGTTCTTC. It codes for CASSLIGDNEQFF. The V and J genes are TRBV7-9 and TRBJ2-1; D unresolved. The V end lost 2 bases, the J end lost 5 bases, and 7 bases lay between the germline ends. The CDR3 contains 13 residues. Per the germline V gene, CDR1 is SEHNR and CDR2 is FQNEAQ (reference sequence).

V gene TRBV4-1 combines with J gene TRBJ2-2; D is uncertain. V lost 2 bases to trimming and J lost 1 base, with 17 bases between them. Germline assignment: CDR1 MGHRA and CDR2 YSYEKL. This CDR3 contains 18 residues. The CDR3 nucleotides are TGCGCCAGCAGCCAACTGCCCCCTCAGGCAGTGAACACCGGGGAGCTGTTTTTT. It translates to CASSQLPPQAVNTGELFF.

The CDR3 DNA reads TGTGCCAGCAGTGATAAGGAGAGCAATCAGCCCCAGCATTTT. Translation gives CASSDKESNQPQHF. The rearrangement uses TRBV2 and TRBJ1-5; no definite D call. The CDR3 consists of 14 residues. V lost 3 bases and J 1 base, leaving 7 bases between the germline ends. CDR1 and CDR2 from the germline V gene are SNHLY and FYNNEI.

The gene calls are TRBV4-2 and TRBJ1-2; a weak D match, TRBD1 (5 bases). Germline V lookup: CDR1 LGHNA, CDR2 YNFKEQ. The V end lost 0 bases, the J end lost 5 bases, and 16 bases lay between the germline ends. The CDR3 extends over 16 amino acids. The CDR3 sequence is CASSQDPGRAQYGYTF. CDR3 nucleotides: TGTGCCAGCAGCCAAGATCCCGGCAGGGCCCAATATGGCTACACCTTC.

V usage is TRBV5-1 and J usage is TRBJ1-1; tentative D call: TRBD1 (6 bases). This CDR3 contains 16 residues. The ends were cut back, 7 bases at V and 0 bases at J, with 19 bases in the middle. In germline, CDR1 is SGHRS, CDR2 YFSETQ. This CDR3 is CASSPQGPGMNTEAFF. As DNA, the CDR3 is TGCGCCAGCTCTCCTCAGGGGCCAGGGATGAACACTGAAGCTTTCTTT.

V is TRBV5-1 and J is TRBJ1-5; tentative D call: TRBD1 (5 bases). V dropped 1 base and J dropped 2 bases, with 10 bases sitting between them. This CDR3 region has 15 residues. Germline V lookup: CDR1 SGHRS, CDR2 YFSETQ. The CDR3, as DNA: TGCGCCAGCAGCTTGAATCCGGGGGGCAATCAGCCCCAGCATTTT. It specifies CASSLNPGGNQPQHF. Drawing the rest from reference TRBV5-1 and TRBJ1-5, the complete variable domain is KAGVTQTPRYLIKTRGQQVTLSCSPISGHRSVSWYQQTPGQGLQFLFEYFSETQRNKGNFPGRFSGRQFSNSRSEMNVSTLELGDSALYLCASSLNPGGNQPQHFGDGTRLSIL.

The chain employs TRBV29-1 and TRBJ2-3; the D gene is possibly TRBD2 (8 bases). Germline lookup yields CDR1 SQVTM and CDR2 ANQGSEA. The V end lost 4 bases, the J end lost 4 bases, and 24 bases lay between the germline ends. CDR3 length equals 17 residues. The CDR3 bases are TGCAGCGTTGGACAGGGAGATACGGGAGGGGTCGCAGATACGCAGTATTTT. As protein: CSVGQGDTGGVADTQYF.

The chain couples TRBV6-4 to TRBJ1-1, with D possibly TRBD1 on 6 matching bases. Deletions cut 8 bases from V and 3 bases from J, with 16 bases between. Germline values: CDR1 MRHNA, CDR2 SNTAGT. The CDR3 runs 14 residues. CDR3 amino acids: CASRLQGRDTEAFF. In nucleotides, the CDR3 is TGTGCCAGCCGCCTACAGGGAAGGGACACTGAAGCTTTCTTT.

CDR3 sequence (DNA): TGTGCCAGCACCAAGGAGTTTAGGCCAGCTTTCTTT. Translating gives CASTKEFRPAFF. This sequence joins TRBV28 and TRBJ1-1; D not certain. Germline V gene sequence: CDR1 MDHEN, CDR2 SYDVKM. Trimming took off 7 bases at V and 10 bases at J, with 16 bases between the two ends. The length of the CDR3 is 12 residues.